These 14 T cell receptor beta chains originate from one sample sequenced in a study of blood T cell repertoires in COVID-19. Only in-frame clones appear in the TCRdb table, and some are missing; sequencing was by immunoSEQ multiplex PCR. The sample lists under 200,000 clones, roughly 91% occurring once. The sample comprised peripheral blood. The receptors come from a man younger than 35 with acute or convalescent COVID-19.

The rearrangement uses TRBV6-1 and TRBJ2-3, with 9 nucleotides matching TRBD1. CDR1 and CDR2 from the germline V gene are MNHNS and SASEGT. This CDR3 comprises 17 residues. J lost 0 bases, V lost 2 bases, and 6 bases had no gene match. CDR3 residues: CASSELTGGPSTDTQYF. DNA for the CDR3: TGTGCCAGCAGTGAACTAACAGGGGGCCCGAGCACAGATACGCAGTATTTT.

This chain's CDR3 is CASSEGGGGFVAGNTIYF. CDR3 DNA sequence: TGTGCCAGCAGTGAAGGGGGCGGAGGGTTTGTCGCTGGAAACACCATATATTTT. This sequence joins TRBV6-1 and TRBJ1-3, with D possibly TRBD1 on 5 matching bases. Germline-derived CDR1 and CDR2 are MNHNS and SASEGT. The CDR3 consists of 18 residues. V lost 1 base and J 2 bases, leaving 18 bases between the germline ends.

The V gene is TRBV5-1, the J gene TRBJ2-1; 12 bases fit TRBD2. Germline CDR1 SGHRS, CDR2 YFSETQ. With V trimmed by 4 bases and J by 4 bases, 6 bases remained unmatched. CDR3 length: 16 residues. CDR3 residues: CASSPLLAGGYNEQFF. The CDR3 DNA reads as TGCGCCAGCAGCCCGCTTCTAGCGGGAGGGTACAATGAGCAGTTCTTC.

This clone occurred once. The chain uses TRBV3-1 (or the pseudogene TRBV3-2) and TRBJ1-2, with TRBD1 identical over 7 bases. This CDR3 is 15 amino acids long. CDR1 is LGHDT, CDR2 YNNKEL, per germline (reference sequence). J gave up 7 bases and V 0 bases, and 8 bases lay outside the gene matches. The CDR3 protein is CASSQDRQGWGGYTF. For the CDR3, the DNA is TGTGCCAGCAGCCAAGACCGACAGGGCTGGGGTGGCTACACCTTC.

The chain is built from TRBV18 and TRBJ1-6; D might be TRBD1 (5 bases). Germline V gives CDR1 KGHSH, CDR2 LQKENI. The CDR3 sequence is 14 residues long. The V end lost 6 bases, the J end lost 10 bases, and 16 bases lay between the germline ends. The CDR3 region is CASSAEDTHSPLHF. As DNA, the CDR3 is TGTGCCAGCTCCGCCGAGGACACTCACTCACCCCTCCACTTT. The whole variable domain, remainder taken from reference TRBV18 and TRBJ1-6, is NAGVMQNPRHLVRRRGQEARLRCSPMKGHSHVYWYRQLPEEGLKFMVYLQKENIIDESGMPKERFSAEFPKEGPSILRIQQVVRGDSAAYFCASSAEDTHSPLHFGNGTRLTVT.

This chain connects TRBV28 to TRBJ2-1, with D maybe TRBD2 (5 bases). Germline V lookup: CDR1 MDHEN, CDR2 SYDVKM. V was pared by 3 bases and J by 4 bases, with 13 bases between. CDR3 length: 15 residues. The CDR3 spells CASSFILGYYNEQFF. DNA for the CDR3: TGTGCCAGCAGTTTCATACTAGGGTATTACAATGAGCAGTTCTTC. The complete variable domain, with remaining parts taken from reference TRBV28 and TRBJ2-1, reads DVKVTQSSRYLVKRTGEKVFLECVQDMDHENMFWYRQDPGLGLRLIYFSYDVKMKEKGDIPEGYSVSREKKERFSLILESASTNQTSMYLCASSFILGYYNEQFFGPGTRLTVL.

The genes are TRBV5-1 and TRBJ1-4, with D hard to call. The CDR3 has 14 residues. The ends were cut back, 2 bases at V and 5 bases at J, with 10 bases in the middle. CDR1 and CDR2 (germline): SGHRS, YFSETQ. As DNA, the CDR3 is TGCGCCAGCAGCTTTATGTCACTAAATGAAAAACTGTTTTTT. Translating gives CASSFMSLNEKLFF.

The rearrangement uses TRBV18 and TRBJ2-3, with TRBD1 as a possible D gene (6 bases). The germline CDR1 and CDR2 sequences are KGHSH and LQKENI. The CDR3 has 15 amino acids. The V end lost 2 bases, the J end lost 1 base, and 10 bases lay between the germline ends. The CDR3 region has the DNA TGTGCCAGCTCACCAAGCACAGGGCGCACAGATACGCAGTATTTT. Translated, it gives CASSPSTGRTDTQYF. The complete variable domain, with remaining parts taken from reference TRBV18 and TRBJ2-3, reads NAGVMQNPRHLVRRRGQEARLRCSPMKGHSHVYWYRQLPEEGLKFMVYLQKENIIDESGMPKERFSAEFPKEGPSILRIQQVVRGDSAAYFCASSPSTGRTDTQYFGPGTRLTVL.

This clone has just one count. The chain couples TRBV25-1 to TRBJ2-1, with 11 positions matching TRBD2. Germline V gives CDR1 MGHDK, CDR2 SYGVNS. Trimming removed 4 bases from V and 4 bases from J; junction bases left unmatched: 0. CDR3 size: 14 residues. The CDR3 reads CASSVAGGYNEQFF. The DNA for the CDR3 is TGTGCCAGCAGTGTAGCGGGAGGGTACAATGAGCAGTTCTTC.

V is TRBV5-4 and J is TRBJ1-1; 8 positions agree with TRBD1. In germline, CDR1 is SGHNT, CDR2 YYREEE (reference sequence). V dropped 3 bases and J dropped 7; count of bases not matched to a gene: 8. The CDR3 is 14 residues long. The chain's CDR3 is CASSSAGTGVEAFF. DNA for the CDR3: TGTGCCAGCAGCTCGGCTGGGACAGGAGTTGAAGCTTTCTTT. Using reference TRBV5-4 and TRBJ1-1 for the parts outside the CDR3, the full variable domain is ETGVTQSPTHLIKTRGQQVTLRCSSQSGHNTVSWYQQALGQGPQFIFQYYREEENGRGNFPPRFSGLQFPNYSSELNVNALELDDSALYLCASSSAGTGVEAFFGQGTRLTVV.

V is TRBV2 and J is TRBJ2-3, with D possibly TRBD1 on 5 matching bases. The ends were cut back, 6 bases at V and 0 bases at J, with 10 bases in the middle. From germline, CDR1 is SNHLY and CDR2 FYNNEI. The CDR3 is 14 amino acids. This CDR3 reads CASRPTASTDTQYF. The CDR3 DNA reads TGTGCCAGCAGGCCGACAGCTAGCACAGATACGCAGTATTTT.

V and J are TRBV27 and TRBJ1-2; the D gene is possibly TRBD1 (6 bases). The CDR3 is made up of 19 amino acids. Germline loops: CDR1 MNHEY, CDR2 SMNVEV (reference sequence). V shed 0 bases and J shed 4 bases, with 24 bases lying between them. CDR3 sequence reads: CASSLSSMNWRTALYGYTF. Here the CDR3 DNA reads TGTGCCAGCAGTTTATCGTCAATGAATTGGCGGACAGCGCTCTATGGCTACACCTTC.

The rearrangement links TRBV19 to TRBJ2-2, with 7 bases lining up with TRBD1. Trimming removed 8 bases from V and 2 bases from J; junction bases left unmatched: 5. The length of the CDR3 is 14 residues. Looked up from germline, CDR1 is LNHDA and CDR2 is SQIVND (reference sequence). This CDR3 reads CASSWTGNTGELFF. The DNA for the CDR3 is TGTGCCAGTTCCTGGACAGGAAACACCGGGGAGCTGTTTTTT.

The genes are TRBV2 and TRBJ1-1; 7 nucleotides agree with TRBD1. This CDR3 has 14 residues. Germline lookup yields CDR1 SNHLY and CDR2 FYNNEI. J lost 3 bases, V lost 4 bases, and 5 bases had no gene match. The CDR3 here is CASSGGGMDTEAFF. Written as DNA, the CDR3 is TGTGCCAGCAGTGGAGGGGGCATGGACACTGAAGCTTTCTTT.